This T cell receptor (beta chain) was sequenced for a study of shared clonotypes between healthy human individuals. About the research overall: The people who gave samples were a couple of women and three men aged 18 to 49. CD4 naive and CD4 memory each took three plates per donor, while CD8 naive took two and CD8 memory one.

Trimming left V 0 bases short and J 4 bases short, with 8 bases between. This CDR3 contains 14 residues. Germline CDR1 reads MNHEY; CDR2 reads SMNVEV (reference sequence). Positively selected for CCR7, the CD45RO-negative cells used as naive CD8 cells excluded terminally differentiated effector memory CD45RA+ cells. Sequenced by immunoSEQ multiplex PCR; TCRdb stores in-frame clones only, minus some. Found here are about 1.9 million clones, 90% to 95% of them singletons; the top ten hold less than 2%. This TCR derives from a man between 18 and 29 years old in good health. Some clones in this sample may be carry-over from other donors' samples. The sample taken for sequencing was naive CD8+ T cells from PBMCs. The rearrangement joins TRBV27 to TRBJ2-3; D is uncertain. The CDR3 protein is CASSLSFGPDTQYF. The CDR3, as DNA: TGTGCCAGCAGTTTATCATTCGGACCAGATACGCAGTATTTT.